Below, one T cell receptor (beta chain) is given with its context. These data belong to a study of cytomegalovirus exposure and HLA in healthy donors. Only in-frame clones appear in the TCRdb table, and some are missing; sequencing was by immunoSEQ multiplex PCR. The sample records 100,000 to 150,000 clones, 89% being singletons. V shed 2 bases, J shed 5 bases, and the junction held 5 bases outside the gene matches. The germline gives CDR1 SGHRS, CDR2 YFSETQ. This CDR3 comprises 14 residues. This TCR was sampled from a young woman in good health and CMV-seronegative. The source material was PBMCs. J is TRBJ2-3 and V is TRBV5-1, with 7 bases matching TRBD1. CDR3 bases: TGCGCCAGCAGCTTACAGGGGAAAGGAGATACGCAGTATTTT. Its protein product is CASSLQGKGDTQYF.